The 17 T cell receptor beta chains below all came from one sample that was sequenced in a study of molecular identifiers for immune sequencing clone quantification. TCRdb reprocessed the PCR reads via MiXCR and lists one record per CDR3 protein. The repertoire consists of tens of thousands of distinct CDR3 sequences, with 18% occurring once and the leading ten covering 1.5%. Sequencing used naive CD8+ T cells from blood, with Jurkat cell RNA spiked in. As to subset: FACS-sorted CD8+CD4-CCR7+CD45RA+ naive T cells. All receptors derive from a human donor in good health. Some libraries in this study had Jurkat cell RNA spiked in.

This clonotype was picked up many times. The rearrangement joins TRBV4-1 to TRBJ2-7, with D perhaps TRBD1 or TRBD2 (5 bases each). Trimming shortened V by 3 bases and J by 2 bases, and 14 bases separated the two germline ends. The V gene's germline CDR1 is MGHRA and CDR2 YSYEKL. The length of the CDR3 is 15 residues. This CDR3 is CASSQNPGTAYEQYF. In DNA form, the CDR3 reads TGCGCCAGCAGCCAGAACCCCGGGACCGCCTACGAGCAGTACTTC.

The chain carries TRBV11-2 and TRBJ2-1; possibly TRBD2 for D (6 bases). Trimming took 3 bases from V and 4 from J, leaving 16 bases between them. The germline gives CDR1 SGHAT, CDR2 FQNNGV. The length of the CDR3 is 16 residues. CDR3 sequence: CASSLKGLSGYNEQFF. In nucleotides, the CDR3 is TGTGCCAGCAGCTTGAAGGGACTTTCCGGTTACAATGAGCAGTTCTTC. Using reference TRBV11-2 and TRBJ2-1 for the parts outside the CDR3, the full variable domain is EAGVAQSPRYKIIEKRQSVAFWCNPISGHATLYWYQQILGQGPKLLIQFQNNGVVDDSQLPKDRFSAERLKGVDSTLKIQPAKLEDSAVYLCASSLKGLSGYNEQFFGPGTRLTVL.

This clonotype was seen more than once but under ten times. The chain's CDR3 is CASSYPAVVTEAFF. The CDR3 nucleotides are TGTGCCAGCAGCTACCCCGCCGTGGTTACTGAAGCTTTCTTT. This rearrangement joins TRBV28 to TRBJ1-1; D is undetermined. Germline V gene sequence: CDR1 MDHEN, CDR2 SYDVKM. The CDR3 runs to 14 residues. V lost 6 bases and J 5 bases, leaving 16 bases between the germline ends. Complete variable domain (other parts from reference TRBV28 and TRBJ1-1): DVKVTQSSRYLVKRTGEKVFLECVQDMDHENMFWYRQDPGLGLRLIYFSYDVKMKEKGDIPEGYSVSREKKERFSLILESASTNQTSMYLCASSYPAVVTEAFFGQGTRLTVV.

This clonotype has at least ten counts. The chain's CDR3 is CASSPRGTRGVYEQYF. The CDR3 DNA reads TGTGCCAGCAGCCCGCGAGGGACCCGTGGCGTCTACGAGCAGTACTTC. The rearrangement uses TRBV14 and TRBJ2-7; the D call may be TRBD1 or TRBD2 (5 bases each). V was shortened by 4 bases and J by 3 bases, with 19 bases between the two germline ends. CDR1 and CDR2 from the germline V gene are SGHDN and FVKESK. The CDR3 length is 16 residues.

The gene calls are TRBV5-1 and TRBJ2-1, with a weak D call TRBD1 (6 bases). The V end was cut by 0 bases, the J end by 8 bases, with 15 bases between. CDR1 is SGHRS and CDR2 is YFSETQ in the germline V gene. The CDR3 contains 15 residues. The CDR3 nucleotides read TGCGCCAGCAGCTTGGGGGGGCCCGCCTTCGATGAGCAGTTCTTC. Translating gives CASSLGGPAFDEQFF.

The chain recombines TRBV2 with TRBJ1-1; D ambiguous. The CDR3 runs 13 residues. V shed 4 bases and J shed 3 bases, with 9 bases lying between them. Germline V gene data show CDR1 as SNHLY and CDR2 as FYNNEI. In DNA, the CDR3 is TGTGCCAGCAGTGGAGAAGTGCACACTGAAGCTTTCTTT. As protein: CASSGEVHTEAFF.

The chain recombines TRBV9 with TRBJ2-7; D might be TRBD2 (6 bases). Trimming left V 4 bases short and J 0 bases short, with 14 bases between. Germline V gives CDR1 SGDLS, CDR2 YYNGEE. The CDR3 runs 15 residues. CDR3 sequence: CASSPRAGSSYEQYF. In nucleotides, the CDR3 is TGTGCCAGCAGCCCCAGGGCGGGGAGCTCCTACGAGCAGTACTTC. The full variable domain, completed using reference TRBV9 and TRBJ2-7, is DSGVTQTPKHLITATGQRVTLRCSPRSGDLSVYWYQQSLDQGLQFLIQYYNGEERAKGNILERFSAQQFPDLHSELNLSSLELGDSALYFCASSPRAGSSYEQYFGPGTRLTVT.

The V call is TRBV9, the J call TRBJ2-1; D tentatively fits TRBD1 or TRBD2 (6 bases each). V lost 0 bases to trimming and J lost 9 bases, with 19 bases between them. Germline-derived CDR1 and CDR2 are SGDLS and YYNGEE. CDR3 length: 16 amino acids. Here the CDR3 reads CASSVGRGGYTGEQFF. The CDR3 DNA follows: TGTGCCAGCAGCGTAGGTAGAGGGGGGTACACGGGTGAGCAGTTCTTC.

This clonotype occurred many times. One end of the junction is discordant with germline, which a read error may explain. J is TRBJ2-7 and V is TRBV28, with 11 bases that match TRBD1. Germline V CDR1 and CDR2: MDHEN, SYDVKM. The CDR3 contains 12 residues. The chain's CDR3 is CASSTAGDRGYF. CDR3 sequence (DNA): TGTGCCAGCAGTACGGCGGGGGACAGGGGGTATTTC.

A few counts support this clonotype. The V gene is TRBV29-1, the J gene TRBJ2-7; D might be TRBD2 (6 bases). Trimming cost V 3 bases and J 3 bases, with 6 bases left between them. CDR3 length: 11 amino acids. Germline V gene lookup returns CDR1 SQVTM and CDR2 ANQGSEA. This CDR3 reads CSVEEGYEQYF. CDR3 in DNA: TGCAGCGTTGAGGAGGGCTACGAGCAGTACTTC.

The chain has TRBV4-1 and TRBJ2-7; the D gene could be TRBD1 or TRBD2 (5 bases each). CDR3 length equals 15 residues. The V end lost 1 base, the J end lost 4 bases, and 14 bases lay between the germline ends. Germline values: CDR1 MGHRA, CDR2 YSYEKL. The CDR3 DNA sequence: TGCGCCAGCAGCCAAGGGGCAGGGACGGTATACGAGCAGTACTTC. It is translated as CASSQGAGTVYEQYF.

This clonotype was counted between two and nine times. A much more abundant neighbour one base away suggests this may be a read error. The chain is built from TRBV20-1 and TRBJ2-7; 12 nucleotides agree with TRBD2. With 6 bases clipped from V and 5 bases from J, the junction kept 5 bases outside the gene matches. Germline V gene data show CDR1 as DFQATT and CDR2 as SNEGSKA (reference sequence). This CDR3 has 13 residues. As DNA, the CDR3 is TGCAGTGCAACGACTAGCGGGGGTCACGAGCAGTACTTC. Its protein is CSATTSGGHEQYF.

This sequence joins TRBV11-2 and TRBJ2-7; 10 positions match TRBD2. The trim removed 0 bases at V and 5 bases at J, leaving 10 bases unmatched. The CDR3 spans 17 residues. Germline V gene lookup returns CDR1 SGHAT and CDR2 FQNNGV. CDR3 loop: CASSLDGEGTSENEQYF. As DNA, the CDR3 is TGTGCCAGCAGCTTAGACGGTGAGGGGACTAGCGAGAACGAGCAGTACTTC.

This clonotype was recorded a few times. The rearrangement links TRBV4-3 to TRBJ1-1; D is unclear. Germline lookup yields CDR1 LGHNA and CDR2 YSLEER. Trimming removed 4 bases at V and 4 bases at J, with 13 bases between. There are 14 residues in the CDR3. In DNA, the CDR3 is TGCGCCAGCAGCCCCGGAGGCTGGGGCACTGAAGCTTTCTTT. Translation gives CASSPGGWGTEAFF.

As regards this clonotype: One base away lies a much larger clone, so this may be a sequencing read error. The rearrangement joins TRBV10-2 to TRBJ2-7, with 7 bases fitting TRBD1. This CDR3 comprises 11 residues. Germline V gene sequence: CDR1 WSHSY, CDR2 SAAADI. The trim removed 8 bases at V and 3 bases at J, leaving 1 base unmatched. DNA for the CDR3: TGCGCCAGCGGGGACAGCTACGAGCAGTACTTC. The encoded protein is CASGDSYEQYF.

Many counts were recorded for this clonotype. The rearrangement uses TRBV19 and TRBJ2-3, with 7 bases lining up with TRBD1. After removal of 8 bases from V and 5 bases from J, the junction contained 10 bases not matched to a gene. CDR3 length: 14 amino acids. The germline gives CDR1 LNHDA, CDR2 SQIVND (reference sequence). This chain's CDR3 is CASQLDRVEDTQYF. The CDR3 DNA reads TGTGCCAGTCAGCTTGACAGGGTCGAAGATACGCAGTATTTT.

This clonotype was detected ten times or more. This sequence joins TRBV27 and TRBJ2-5; 12 bases align to TRBD2. V dropped 3 bases and J dropped 1; count of bases not matched to a gene: 3. This CDR3 is built from 16 residues. The germline V gene has CDR1 MNHEY and CDR2 SMNVEV (reference sequence). CDR3: CASSFGLAGPQETQYF. CDR3 bases: TGTGCCAGCAGTTTCGGACTAGCGGGGCCCCAAGAGACCCAGTACTTC.